This T cell receptor beta chain appears in the sequencing data of a study of cytomegalovirus exposure and HLA in healthy donors. CDR1 is LNHDA and CDR2 is SQIVND in the germline V gene (reference sequence). The CDR3 has 15 amino acids. J gave up 0 bases and V 8 bases, and 5 bases lay outside the gene matches. The PCR contained 60 Vbeta and 13 Jbeta primers. Clones were sequenced by immunoSEQ multiplex PCR, and TCRdb holds only the in-frame ones, with some missing. The sample yields 100,000 to 120,000 clones, 65% to 90% seen once. Notes on the study in general: It was taken for granted in presence/absence analyses that sequencing depth across donors was roughly uniform. Clonal expansion was found to be greater in HLA-associated TCR beta chains than in equally common others in a later analysis. Earlier results showed most TCR beta V segments being productive about 90% or about 30% of the time.

In the case of this clone: Its antigen is still unknown.

The sequencing input was PBMCs. This TCR was recovered from a young man in good health and CMV-seropositive. This rearrangement joins TRBV19 to TRBJ2-4; TRBD1 aligns across 9 bases. CDR3 sequence reads: CASPGQGLAKNIQYF. The CDR3 region has the DNA TGTGCCAGTCCCGGACAGGGGCTAGCCAAAAACATTCAGTACTTC.